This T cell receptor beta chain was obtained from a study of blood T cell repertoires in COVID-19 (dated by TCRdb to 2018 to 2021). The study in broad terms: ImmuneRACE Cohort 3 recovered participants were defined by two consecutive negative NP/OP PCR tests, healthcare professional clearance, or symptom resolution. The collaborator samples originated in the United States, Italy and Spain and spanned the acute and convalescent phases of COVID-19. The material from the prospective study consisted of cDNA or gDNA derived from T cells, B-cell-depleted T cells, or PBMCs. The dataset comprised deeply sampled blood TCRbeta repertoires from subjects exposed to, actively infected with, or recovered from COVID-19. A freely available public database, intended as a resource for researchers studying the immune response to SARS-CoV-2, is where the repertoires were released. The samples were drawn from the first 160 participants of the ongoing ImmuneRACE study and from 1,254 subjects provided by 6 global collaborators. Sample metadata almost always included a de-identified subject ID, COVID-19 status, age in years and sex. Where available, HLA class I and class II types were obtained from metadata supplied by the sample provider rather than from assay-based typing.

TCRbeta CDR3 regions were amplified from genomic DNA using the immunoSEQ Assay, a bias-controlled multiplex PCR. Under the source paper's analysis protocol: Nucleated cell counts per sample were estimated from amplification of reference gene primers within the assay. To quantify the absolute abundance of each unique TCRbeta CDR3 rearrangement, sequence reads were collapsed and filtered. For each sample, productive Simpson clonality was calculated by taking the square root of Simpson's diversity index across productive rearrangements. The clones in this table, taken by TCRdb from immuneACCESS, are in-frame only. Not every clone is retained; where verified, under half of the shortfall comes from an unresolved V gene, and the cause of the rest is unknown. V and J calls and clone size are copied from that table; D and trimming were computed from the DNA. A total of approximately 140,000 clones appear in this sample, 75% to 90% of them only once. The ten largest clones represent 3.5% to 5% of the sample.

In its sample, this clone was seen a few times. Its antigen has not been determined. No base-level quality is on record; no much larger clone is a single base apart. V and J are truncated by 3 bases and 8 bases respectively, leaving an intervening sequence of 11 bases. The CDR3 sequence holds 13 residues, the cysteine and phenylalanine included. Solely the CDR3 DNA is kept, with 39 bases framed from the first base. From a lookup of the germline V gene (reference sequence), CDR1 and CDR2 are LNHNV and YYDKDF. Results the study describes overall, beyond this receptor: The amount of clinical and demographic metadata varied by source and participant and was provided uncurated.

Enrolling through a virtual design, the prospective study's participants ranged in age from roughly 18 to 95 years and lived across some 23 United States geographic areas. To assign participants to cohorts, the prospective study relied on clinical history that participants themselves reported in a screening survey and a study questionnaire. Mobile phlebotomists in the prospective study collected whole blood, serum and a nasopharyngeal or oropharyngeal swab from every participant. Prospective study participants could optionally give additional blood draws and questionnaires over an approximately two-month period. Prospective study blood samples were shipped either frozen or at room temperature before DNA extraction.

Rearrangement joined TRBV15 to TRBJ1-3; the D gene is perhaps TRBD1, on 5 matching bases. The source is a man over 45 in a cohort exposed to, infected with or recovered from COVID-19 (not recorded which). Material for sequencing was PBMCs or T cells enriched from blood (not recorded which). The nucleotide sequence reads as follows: TGTGCCACCAGCAGGCAGGGTGCGGACACCATATATTTT. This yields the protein CATSRQGADTIYF.